A single sample gave rise to the 16 T cell receptor beta chains below, sequenced in a study of T cell changes during pregnancy in multiple sclerosis. The assay was immunoSEQ multiplex PCR, and TCRdb's table has in-frame clones only and misses some. The repertoire includes 40,000 to 50,000 clones, roughly 93% of them detected once, and roughly 8.1% sits in the top ten. The source material was CD8+ T cells from peripheral blood mononuclear cells, sampled in the third trimester of pregnancy. Source of these receptors: a female donor with multiple sclerosis, enrolled in a pregnancy study.

This clone appeared once. This chain links TRBV7-2 with TRBJ2-7; TRBD1 might be the D (5 bases). CDR1 SGHTA and CDR2 FQGNSA come from the germline V gene. The CDR3 is 14 residues long. Trimming removed 0 bases at V and 2 bases at J, with 8 bases between. This chain's CDR3 is CASSLADSTYEQYF. The DNA for the CDR3 is TGTGCCAGCAGCTTAGCAGACAGTACCTACGAGCAGTACTTC.

The gene calls are TRBV19 and TRBJ2-7; D may be TRBD2 (6 bases). The V end lost 5 bases, the J end lost 2 bases, and 13 bases lay between the germline ends. The CDR3 extends over 14 amino acids. Germline V gene sequence: CDR1 LNHDA, CDR2 SQIVND (reference sequence). The CDR3 region is CASSASSGAYEQYF. As DNA, the CDR3 is TGTGCCAGTAGTGCGTCTTCGGGGGCCTACGAGCAGTACTTC.

This chain uses TRBV10-3 with TRBJ2-5, with D maybe TRBD1 (6 bases). The germline CDR1 and CDR2 sequences are ENHRY and SYGVKD. V was cut by 4 bases and J by 5 bases, with 14 bases left in between. CDR3 size: 14 residues. The CDR3 spells CAISADSFVETQYF. The CDR3, as DNA: TGTGCCATCAGTGCGGACAGTTTCGTGGAGACCCAGTACTTC.

The rearrangement uses TRBV19 and TRBJ2-7, with 9 bases aligning to TRBD1. This CDR3 contains 17 residues. The V segment lost 3 bases and the J segment 5 bases; nucleotides outside the gene matches: 14. Looked up from germline, CDR1 is LNHDA and CDR2 is SQIVND (reference sequence). This CDR3 is CASSIPRTGTGRDEQYF. The CDR3 DNA reads TGTGCCAGTAGTATTCCTCGTACCGGGACAGGGAGGGACGAGCAGTACTTC. Full variable domain (outside the CDR3, taken from reference TRBV19 and TRBJ2-7): DGGITQSPKYLFRKEGQNVTLSCEQNLNHDAMYWYRQDPGQGLRLIYYSQIVNDFQKGDIAEGYSVSREKKESFPLTVTSAQKNPTAFYLCASSIPRTGTGRDEQYFGPGTRLTVT.

This clone appeared a single time. J is TRBJ2-5 and V is TRBV6-4; D possibly corresponds to TRBD1 (6 bases). Trimming took 6 bases from V and 5 from J, leaving 28 bases between them. Germline CDR1 and CDR2: MRHNA and SNTAGT. The CDR3 has 18 amino acids. CDR3 in amino acids: CASRTPAMTGRMRETQYF. The CDR3 DNA reads TGTGCCAGCAGAACCCCTGCTATGACAGGTCGTATGCGGGAGACCCAGTACTTC.

The genes are TRBV27 and TRBJ2-5; 9 bases line up with TRBD2. The ends lost 6 bases at V and 4 bases at J; junction bases unmatched: 24. There are 20 residues in the CDR3. Germline assignment: CDR1 MNHEY and CDR2 SMNVEV (reference sequence). As DNA, the CDR3 is TGTGCCAGCAGGGATAGCTACGGGGCGGGAGGGCCAGGACTGGGAGAGACCCAGTACTTC. Its translation is CASRDSYGAGGPGLGETQYF.

The chain joins TRBV2 to TRBJ2-7, with TRBD2 identical over 11 bases. V shed 4 bases and J 6 bases; nucleotides not matched to a gene: 8. This CDR3 spans 15 amino acids. Germline V lookup: CDR1 SNHLY, CDR2 FYNNEI. The CDR3 coding sequence is TGTGCCAGCAGTGCCCTAGCGGGAGGCCCCCCCGAGCAGTACTTC. It translates to CASSALAGGPPEQYF.

As for this clone: Other DNA sequences in this specimen translate into the identical CDR3. The chain has TRBV28 and TRBJ1-1; D is undetermined. Trimming took 3 bases from V and 5 from J, leaving 7 bases between them. The V gene's germline CDR1 is MDHEN and CDR2 SYDVKM. CDR3 length equals 12 residues. The CDR3 DNA follows: TGTGCCAGCAGTTTTGGAGGGACTGAAGCTTTCTTT. Translated, it gives CASSFGGTEAFF.

CDR3: CASSRSGLNTEAFF. DNA of the CDR3: TGTGCCAGCAGCCGGTCAGGTTTGAACACTGAAGCTTTCTTT. This chain connects TRBV9 to TRBJ1-1; D is undetermined. This CDR3 spans 14 amino acids. V shed 4 bases and J shed 0 bases, with 10 bases lying between them. CDR1 and CDR2 from the germline V gene are SGDLS and YYNGEE.

The rearrangement links TRBV13 to TRBJ2-5, with TRBD2 matching over 7 bases. CDR3 length equals 16 residues. After removal of 5 bases from V and 1 base from J, the junction contained 10 bases not matched to a gene. Germline assignment: CDR1 PRHDT and CDR2 FYEKMQ (reference sequence). The CDR3 here is CASSQLRGDPQETQYF. Written as DNA, the CDR3 is TGTGCCAGCAGCCAACTCCGGGGGGACCCCCAAGAGACCCAGTACTTC.

The rearrangement uses TRBV27 and TRBJ2-7; TRBD2 matches at 10 bases. J gave up 4 bases and V 5 bases, and 11 bases lay outside the gene matches. Germline V lookup: CDR1 MNHEY, CDR2 SMNVEV (reference sequence). The CDR3 length is 16 residues. Here the CDR3 DNA reads TGTGCCAGCAGTGCCTTACTAGCGGGAAGGTTGTACGAGCAGTACTTC. Its protein product is CASSALLAGRLYEQYF.

This rearrangement joins TRBV19 to TRBJ2-1; weak D call: TRBD2 (6 bases). The germline gives CDR1 LNHDA, CDR2 SQIVND (reference sequence). Trimming left V 11 bases short and J 6 bases short, with 17 bases between. There are 13 residues in the CDR3. The CDR3 sequence: CASRRGNLNEQFF. DNA of the CDR3: TGTGCCTCCAGGCGGGGAAACCTCAATGAGCAGTTCTTC.

The chain uses TRBV4-1 and TRBJ2-2; D is perhaps TRBD1 (6 bases). The germline V gene has CDR1 MGHRA and CDR2 YSYEKL. Trimming stripped 1 base from V and 5 bases from J, with 8 bases between. CDR3 length equals 14 residues. CDR3: CASSQVTGTGELFF. For the CDR3, the DNA is TGCGCCAGCAGCCAAGTGACAGGTACCGGGGAGCTGTTTTTT.

The genes are TRBV7-6 and TRBJ2-1; 12 nucleotides line up with TRBD2. Per the germline V gene, CDR1 is SGHVS and CDR2 is FNYEAQ. V dropped 5 bases and J dropped 7; count of bases not matched to a gene: 15. The CDR3 is 18 amino acids. The CDR3, as DNA: TGTGCCAGCAGCCCTAACCTTCGGCTAGCGGGAGGGCCAAATGAGCAGTTCTTC. Its protein product is CASSPNLRLAGGPNEQFF.

The gene calls are TRBV2 and TRBJ1-5; weak D call: TRBD1 (5 bases). The CDR3 extends over 14 amino acids. The germline V gene has CDR1 SNHLY and CDR2 FYNNEI. V lost 3 bases, J lost 6 bases, and 12 bases lay in between. CDR3 loop: CASSDFPGGQPQHF. CDR3 DNA: TGTGCCAGCAGTGATTTTCCGGGGGGTCAGCCCCAGCATTTT.

The V and J genes are TRBV10-2 and TRBJ2-5; 10 bases fit TRBD2. The germline V gene has CDR1 WSHSY and CDR2 SAAADI. CDR3 length: 13 amino acids. The V segment lost 10 bases and the J segment 5 bases; nucleotides outside the gene matches: 7. The CDR3 DNA reads TGCGCCACTATAGCGGGAGGCATGGAGACCCAGTACTTC. Translating gives CATIAGGMETQYF.